The 11 T cell receptor beta chains presented below share a single source sample, sequenced in a study of OX40 agonist ivuxolimab in advanced cancers. Clones were read by immunoSEQ multiplex PCR, and TCRdb kept only the in-frame ones, dropping some. The sample consists of 75,000 to 90,000 clones, around 87% of them appearing once. Sequencing was performed on CD4+ or CD8+ T cells sorted from blood, taken in a trial of the OX40 agonist ivuxolimab. The receptors shown here come from an adult with an advanced solid tumor such as melanoma, head and neck, liver or kidney cancer.

The rearrangement joins TRBV11-2 to TRBJ1-1; D is possibly TRBD1 (5 bases). Trimming took 2 bases from V and 6 from J, leaving 22 bases between them. The germline V gene encodes CDR1 SGHAT and CDR2 FQNNGV. The CDR3 covers 17 residues. The CDR3 is CASSLRRTQGRGAEAFF. The CDR3 coding sequence is TGTGCCAGCAGCTTAAGGCGAACCCAGGGAAGGGGAGCTGAAGCTTTCTTT.

This clone was seen just once. This chain's CDR3 is CASSLALNTEAFF. The CDR3 nucleotides are TGTGCCAGCAGCTTAGCCTTAAACACTGAAGCTTTCTTT. The J gene is TRBJ1-1, the V gene TRBV7-9; no clear D gene. The CDR3 contains 13 residues. Trimming took 0 bases from V and 2 from J, leaving 4 bases between them. Germline V gene data show CDR1 as SEHNR and CDR2 as FQNEAQ (reference sequence).

The V gene is TRBV5-1, the J gene TRBJ1-1; no clear D. There are 16 residues in the CDR3. With 0 bases removed from V and 4 bases from J, the gap between germline ends came to 16 bases. CDR1 SGHRS and CDR2 YFSETQ come from the germline V gene. CDR3 bases: TGCGCCAGCAGCTTGGCAGGCAGCCGGGGATTCACTGAAGCTTTCTTT. It codes for CASSLAGSRGFTEAFF.

The chain has TRBV21-1 and TRBJ1-5. TRBV21-1 is reported as a pseudogene. This CDR3 has 18 residues. The CDR3 DNA follows: TGTGCCAGCAGCAAAAGTGGACCCGGGAGGGGGCGCAATCAGCCCCAGCATTTT. Translation: CASSKSGPGRGRNQPQHF.

This rearrangement joins TRBV6-1 to TRBJ2-3, with D perhaps TRBD2 (5 bases). Trimming took off 11 bases at V and 0 bases at J, with 15 bases between the two ends. Germline V CDR1 and CDR2: MNHNS, SASEGT. The CDR3 covers 14 residues. CDR3 protein: CAGNEGFSTDTQYF. CDR3 sequence (DNA): TGTGCCGGCAACGAGGGCTTCAGCACAGATACGCAGTATTTT.

The rearrangement joins TRBV11-2 to TRBJ2-4; a weak D match, TRBD1 (5 bases). The CDR3 contains 14 residues. V lost 5 bases, J lost 0 bases, and 8 bases lay in between. Germline CDR1 and CDR2: SGHAT and FQNNGV. The CDR3, as DNA: TGTGCCAGCAGCGTACAGGTAGCCAAAAACATTCAGTACTTC. Translated: CASSVQVAKNIQYF.

This clone has just one count. The rearrangement uses TRBV7-9 and TRBJ2-3; 8 bases are a match to TRBD1. V lost 4 bases and J lost 4; bases outside the gene matches: 4. CDR1 is SEHNR, CDR2 FQNEAQ, per germline (reference sequence). This CDR3 is 14 amino acids long. The CDR3, as DNA: TGTGCCAGCAGCTCTCAGGGGGCATCAGATACGCAGTATTTT. It specifies CASSSQGASDTQYF.

The chain recombines TRBV30 with TRBJ2-3; D call uncertain. Germline V gene lookup returns CDR1 GTSNPN and CDR2 SVGIG (reference sequence). V gave up 2 bases and J gave up 6 bases, with 15 bases separating them. The CDR3 loop spans 14 amino acids. The CDR3 sequence is CAWSKGPLEDTQYF. The CDR3 region has the DNA TGTGCCTGGAGTAAAGGGCCCCTCGAGGATACGCAGTATTTT.

CDR3 in DNA: TGTGCCAGCAGTTACTCGCAGGGTATTAATTCACCCCTCCACTTT. This translates into CASSYSQGINSPLHF. V usage is TRBV6-6 and J usage is TRBJ1-6; possibly TRBD1 for D (5 bases). The length of the CDR3 is 15 residues. CDR1 and CDR2 (germline): MNHNY, SVGAGI (reference sequence). Trimming removed 0 bases at V and 6 bases at J, with 9 bases between.

The chain links TRBV9 to TRBJ1-5; D unclear. Deletions cut 0 bases from V and 10 bases from J, with 8 bases between. CDR3 size: 12 residues. Germline-derived CDR1 and CDR2 are SGDLS and YYNGEE. CDR3 in DNA: TGTGCCAGCAGCGTAGCGGGCGGTCCCCAGCATTTT. It translates to CASSVAGGPQHF.

The rearrangement links TRBV5-4 to TRBJ2-7; tentatively, D is TRBD1 (5 bases). CDR1 SGHNT and CDR2 YYREEE come from the germline V gene (reference sequence). There are 15 residues in the CDR3. V gave up 2 bases and J gave up 1 base, with 13 bases separating them. CDR3 loop: CASSLGTQGSYEQYF. CDR3 sequence (DNA): TGTGCCAGCAGCTTAGGAACTCAGGGTTCCTACGAGCAGTACTTC.